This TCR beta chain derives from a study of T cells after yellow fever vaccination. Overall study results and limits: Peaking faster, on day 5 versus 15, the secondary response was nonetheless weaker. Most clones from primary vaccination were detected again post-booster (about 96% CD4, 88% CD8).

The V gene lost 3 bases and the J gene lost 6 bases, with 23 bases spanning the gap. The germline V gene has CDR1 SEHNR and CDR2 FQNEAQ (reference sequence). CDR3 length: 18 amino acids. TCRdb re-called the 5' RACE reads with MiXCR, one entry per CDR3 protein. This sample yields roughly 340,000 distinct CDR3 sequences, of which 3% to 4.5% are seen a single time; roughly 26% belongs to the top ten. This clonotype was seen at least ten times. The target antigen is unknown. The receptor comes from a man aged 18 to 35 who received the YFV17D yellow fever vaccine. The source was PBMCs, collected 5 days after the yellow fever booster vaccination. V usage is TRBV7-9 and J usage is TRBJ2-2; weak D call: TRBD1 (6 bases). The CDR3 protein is CASSFLRDTVSRSGELFF. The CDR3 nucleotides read TGTGCCAGCAGCTTTCTCCGGGACACGGTATCACGCTCCGGGGAGCTGTTTTTT.